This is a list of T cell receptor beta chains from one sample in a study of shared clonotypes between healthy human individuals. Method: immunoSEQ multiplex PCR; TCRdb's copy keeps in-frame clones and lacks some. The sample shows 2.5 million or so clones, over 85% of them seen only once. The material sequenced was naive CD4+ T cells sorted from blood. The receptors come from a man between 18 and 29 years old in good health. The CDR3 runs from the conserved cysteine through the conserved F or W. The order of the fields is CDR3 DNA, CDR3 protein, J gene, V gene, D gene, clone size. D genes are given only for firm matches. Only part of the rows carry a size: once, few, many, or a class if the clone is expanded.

DNA: TGCGCCAGCAGCTTGGGAACGGTAGCGGGAGCAGAGACCCAGTACTTC
CDR3: CASSLGTVAGAETQYF
J: TRBJ2-5
V: TRBV5-1
D: TRBD2
size: NA

DNA: TGTGCCAGCCGAGAGACGAGGAATCAGCCCCAGCATTTT
CDR3: CASRETRNQPQHF
J: TRBJ1-5
V: TRBV6-5
D: NA
size: few

DNA: TGTGCCAGCAGTGAAGTTCGCAGATTGGAGACCCAGTACTTC
CDR3: CASSEVRRLETQYF
J: TRBJ2-5
V: TRBV6-1
D: NA
size: NA

DNA: TGTGCCAGCAGTTTAGGAGTGGACAGACACACTGAAGCTTTCTTT
CDR3: CASSLGVDRHTEAFF
J: TRBJ1-1
V: TRBV27
D: NA
size: NA

DNA: TGTGCCAGCAGCCCGGGACTAGCGGTCGATAAATTCACAGATACGCAGTATTTT
CDR3: CASSPGLAVDKFTDTQYF
J: TRBJ2-3
V: TRBV9
D: TRBD2
size: NA

DNA: TGTGCCAGCAGCCCACCGGGACAGGGGGGAACCACTGAAGCTTTCTTT
CDR3: CASSPPGQGGTTEAFF
J: TRBJ1-1
V: TRBV9
D: TRBD1
size: NA

DNA: TGTGCCAGCACTAGTTCCGGTGGGACAAGGGCCTACGAGCAGTACTTC
CDR3: CASTSSGGTRAYEQYF
J: TRBJ2-7
V: TRBV28
D: NA
size: NA

DNA: TGTGCCAGCTCACCAAGCCTAGCGGGAGGGCATGACGAGCAGTACTTC
CDR3: CASSPSLAGGHDEQYF
J: TRBJ2-7
V: TRBV18
D: TRBD2
size: NA

DNA: TGTGCCAGCAGCTTCGCGGGAGGATTCAATGAGCAGTTCTTC
CDR3: CASSFAGGFNEQFF
J: TRBJ2-1
V: TRBV7-6
D: TRBD2
size: NA

DNA: TGTGCCAGCAGCTTGGGACAGGCCCCCTACGAGCAGTACTTC
CDR3: CASSLGQAPYEQYF
J: TRBJ2-7
V: TRBV5-4
D: NA
size: once

DNA: TGCGCCAGCAGCTTCGGTGCCGCCTACAATGAGCAGTTCTTC
CDR3: CASSFGAAYNEQFF
J: TRBJ2-1
V: TRBV5-1
D: NA
size: NA

DNA: TGTGCCAGCAGCTCTGCGGGAAACACCATATATTTT
CDR3: CASSSAGNTIYF
J: TRBJ1-3
V: TRBV5-6
D: NA
size: NA

DNA: TGTGCCAGCAGCTTAGGGACTAGCGGTTTCACAGATACGCAGTATTTT
CDR3: CASSLGTSGFTDTQYF
J: TRBJ2-3
V: TRBV7-9
D: TRBD2
size: NA

DNA: TGTGCCAGCAGCTTAGTAGGGGGAAATCAGCCCCAGCATTTT
CDR3: CASSLVGGNQPQHF
J: TRBJ1-5
V: TRBV7-2
D: NA
size: NA

DNA: TGTGCCAGCAGTGACTCGGCGGGGAGGTACCAAGAGACCCAGTACTTC
CDR3: CASSDSAGRYQETQYF
J: TRBJ2-5
V: TRBV6-4
D: NA
size: once

DNA: TGTGCCAGTAGTATGAGGGGGCGGACCTATGGCTACACCTTC
CDR3: CASSMRGRTYGYTF
J: TRBJ1-2
V: TRBV19
D: TRBD1
size: NA

DNA: TGTGCCATCAAGCAGAACCAAAACTATAATTCACCCCTCCACTTT
CDR3: CAIKQNQNYNSPLHF
J: TRBJ1-6
V: TRBV10-3
D: NA
size: NA

DNA: TGTGCCAGCACAGCCTTACAGGGGGATAATTCACCCCTCCACTTT
CDR3: CASTALQGDNSPLHF
J: TRBJ1-6
V: TRBV28
D: TRBD1
size: NA

DNA: TGTGCCAGCAGCTTACAGGGTATCTTATGGACCGGGGAGCTGTTTTTT
CDR3: CASSLQGILWTGELFF
J: TRBJ2-2
V: TRBV5-6
D: NA
size: NA

DNA: TGTGCCAGCAGCGTAGGGACTAGCTCTCGTGAGCAGTTCTTC
CDR3: CASSVGTSSREQFF
J: TRBJ2-1
V: TRBV9
D: TRBD2
size: NA

DNA: TGTGCCAGCAGCTTAGATAGAGTCAGGGCTGGCTACACCTTC
CDR3: CASSLDRVRAGYTF
J: TRBJ1-2
V: TRBV7-2
D: NA
size: NA

DNA: TGTGCCAGCGGGGATAGAGGACAGGGCTATGGCTACACCTTC
CDR3: CASGDRGQGYGYTF
J: TRBJ1-2
V: TRBV7-8
D: TRBD1
size: NA

DNA: TGTGCCAGCAGCTCAAGGGGACAGCAAGATACGCAGTATTTT
CDR3: CASSSRGQQDTQYF
J: TRBJ2-3
V: TRBV9
D: TRBD1
size: NA

DNA: TGTGCCATCCTGAAAGCGCCTTCTGGAAACACCATATATTTT
CDR3: CAILKAPSGNTIYF
J: TRBJ1-3
V: TRBV10-3
D: NA
size: NA

DNA: TGCGCCAGCAGCCTGTACGGGGGCCTACCGCGGGGCGGGGAGCTGTTTTTT
CDR3: CASSLYGGLPRGGELFF
J: TRBJ2-2
V: TRBV5-1
D: NA
size: NA

DNA: TGTGCCAGCACCACCAGGGTGGGAGCTGTGGGGAATGAGCAGTTCTTC
CDR3: CASTTRVGAVGNEQFF
J: TRBJ2-1
V: TRBV11-2
D: NA
size: once

DNA: TGTGCCAGCAGCTTAGAGTCTGATTTCCCCTACGAGCAGTACTTC
CDR3: CASSLESDFPYEQYF
J: TRBJ2-7
V: TRBV11-2
D: NA
size: NA

DNA: TGTGCCAGCAGCTACCGGACTACAGGTAGCAGCACAGATACGCAGTATTTT
CDR3: CASSYRTTGSSTDTQYF
J: TRBJ2-3
V: TRBV7-9
D: NA
size: NA

DNA: TGTGCCAGCAGCCGTAGAGTCCCGGGAGTTAGCAATCAGCCCCAGCATTTT
CDR3: CASSRRVPGVSNQPQHF
J: TRBJ1-5
V: TRBV9
D: NA
size: NA

DNA: TGTGCCAGCAGCCAAGTTCACAGGGGCCCGAGTGGCTACACCTTC
CDR3: CASSQVHRGPSGYTF
J: TRBJ1-2
V: TRBV14
D: TRBD1
size: NA

DNA: TGTGCCACCAGCCCTAGAGGGGGGGCAAAGAACACCGGGGAGCTGTTTTTT
CDR3: CATSPRGGAKNTGELFF
J: TRBJ2-2
V: TRBV15
D: NA
size: NA

DNA: TGTGCCAGCAGCGCCATAGAGCAGTTCTTC
CDR3: CASSAIEQFF
J: TRBJ2-1
V: TRBV7-9
D: NA
size: NA

DNA: TGTGCCAGCAGACTGACAGGCCAGTACGAGCAGTACTTC
CDR3: CASRLTGQYEQYF
J: TRBJ2-7
V: TRBV6-1
D: NA
size: once

DNA: TGTGCCAGCAGTTCTAGCGGGAGGCTCCTCTTGGGGCAGTACTTC
CDR3: CASSSSGRLLLGQYF
J: TRBJ2-7
V: TRBV7-2
D: TRBD2
size: once

DNA: TGTGCCAGCAGTGAAGGGGGGGCTGGCTATGGCTACACCTTC
CDR3: CASSEGGAGYGYTF
J: TRBJ1-2
V: TRBV2
D: NA
size: NA

DNA: TGTGCCAGCTCACCCCTAAGGACAGTTCAATCCGTCTCTGGGGCCAACGTCCTGACTTTC
CDR3: CASSPLRTVQSVSGANVLTF
J: TRBJ2-6
V: TRBV18
D: NA
size: few

DNA: TGTGCCAGCAGCCCAGACAGGGGGTCCTACAATGAGCAGTTCTTC
CDR3: CASSPDRGSYNEQFF
J: TRBJ2-1
V: TRBV7-9
D: TRBD1
size: NA

DNA: TGTGCCAGCAGCTTATCAGCGGCCACAGATACGCAGTATTTT
CDR3: CASSLSAATDTQYF
J: TRBJ2-3
V: TRBV7-2
D: NA
size: NA

DNA: TGTGCCAGCTCACCACTCCAAAGGGTTAACACCGGGGAGCTGTTTTTT
CDR3: CASSPLQRVNTGELFF
J: TRBJ2-2
V: TRBV18
D: NA
size: NA

DNA: TGCGCCAGCAGCTTGGCGGGACAGGGGACGGCTAGCACAGATACGCAGTATTTT
CDR3: CASSLAGQGTASTDTQYF
J: TRBJ2-3
V: TRBV5-1
D: TRBD1
size: NA

DNA: TGTGCCAGCAGCCCAATACTAGCGGGAACATCCTACGAGCAGTACTTC
CDR3: CASSPILAGTSYEQYF
J: TRBJ2-7
V: TRBV2
D: TRBD2
size: NA

DNA: TGTGCCTGGAGACCAGAAAGTTATTCACCCCTCCACTTT
CDR3: CAWRPESYSPLHF
J: TRBJ1-6
V: TRBV30
D: NA
size: NA

DNA: TGTGCCTCAACCCGGCCAGCGAACACTGAAGCTTTCTTT
CDR3: CASTRPANTEAFF
J: TRBJ1-1
V: TRBV6-1
D: NA
size: NA

DNA: TGTGCCAGCTCACCGTCTACCCGCACAGATACGCAGTATTTT
CDR3: CASSPSTRTDTQYF
J: TRBJ2-3
V: TRBV18
D: NA
size: NA

DNA: TGTGCCAGCTCACCACCGGTTCAGGGAACCTACAATGAGCAGTTCTTC
CDR3: CASSPPVQGTYNEQFF
J: TRBJ2-1
V: TRBV18
D: NA
size: NA

DNA: TGTGCCAGCAGCTTAGCGATGGCAGGCTCAAACACCATATATTTT
CDR3: CASSLAMAGSNTIYF
J: TRBJ1-3
V: TRBV7-2
D: NA
size: NA

DNA: TGTGCCAGCATCTTAAAATTGGACACCGGGGACGAGCAGTACTTC
CDR3: CASILKLDTGDEQYF
J: TRBJ2-7
V: TRBV27
D: NA
size: few

DNA: TGTGCCAGCAGCCCAACCCCCCGGGGCGATCGGAATCAGCCCCAGCATTTT
CDR3: CASSPTPRGDRNQPQHF
J: TRBJ1-5
V: TRBV7-8
D: NA
size: NA

DNA: TGTGCCAGCTCACCACCGGGACGTTCCTACGAGCAGTACTTC
CDR3: CASSPPGRSYEQYF
J: TRBJ2-7
V: TRBV18
D: NA
size: NA

DNA: TGTGCCAGCAGCTCCCGGTCTGGAAACACCATATATTTT
CDR3: CASSSRSGNTIYF
J: TRBJ1-3
V: TRBV21-1
D: NA
size: few

DNA: TGCGCCAGCAGCTTGAGTTTTCCAGGGGAGTTCTACGAGCAGTACTTC
CDR3: CASSLSFPGEFYEQYF
J: TRBJ2-7
V: TRBV5-1
D: NA
size: NA

DNA: TGTGCCAGCAGTTACGCAGGGACGGATAATTCACCCCTCCACTTT
CDR3: CASSYAGTDNSPLHF
J: TRBJ1-6
V: TRBV6-5
D: NA
size: NA

DNA: TGCGCCAGCAGCCAGGGACTAGCGGGCTACGAGCAGTACTTC
CDR3: CASSQGLAGYEQYF
J: TRBJ2-7
V: TRBV5-1
D: TRBD2
size: NA

DNA: TGTGCCAGCAGCGTAGCTGGTAGCGGGGGCCCGATGGAGACCCAGTACTTC
CDR3: CASSVAGSGGPMETQYF
J: TRBJ2-5
V: TRBV9
D: TRBD2
size: once

DNA: TGTGCCAGTAGTAAACTAACAGGGGCCTCTGGAAACACCATATATTTT
CDR3: CASSKLTGASGNTIYF
J: TRBJ1-3
V: TRBV19
D: TRBD1
size: once

DNA: TGTGCCAGCAGCCCCGGGACAGGCTCCTCTGGAAACACCATATATTTT
CDR3: CASSPGTGSSGNTIYF
J: TRBJ1-3
V: TRBV5-6
D: TRBD1
size: NA

DNA: TGTGCCAGCAGCCAGGGACAGGGCCCCTACAATGAGCAGTTCTTC
CDR3: CASSQGQGPYNEQFF
J: TRBJ2-1
V: TRBV11-3
D: TRBD1
size: NA